The rows below give T cell receptor beta chains drawn from one sample of a study of blood T cell repertoires in COVID-19. TCRdb keeps only in-frame clones here, not all; method: immunoSEQ multiplex PCR. The sample holds roughly 330,000 clones; around 90% are singletons and the top ten take 9.9%. The specimen sequenced was peripheral blood. Every receptor here comes from a man aged 25 to 40 with COVID-19, enrolled during active disease. Each CDR3 is given with its conserved first and last residue. D genes are given only for firm matches. Clone size is not always given. Where it is, it says once, few, many or a class for expanded clones.

size | D | J | V | DNA | CDR3
- | - | TRBJ1-5 | TRBV27 | TGTGCCAGCAGTTTATCGGGGGGTCAGCAGCCCCAGCATTTT | CASSLSGGQQPQHF
- | TRBD2 | TRBJ2-2 | TRBV28 | TGTGCCAGCAGTTCGGGGGGACCCCGGAGGGACTCCGAGCTGTTTTTT | CASSSGGPRRDSELFF
- | TRBD2 | TRBJ2-3 | TRBV12-3/TRBV12-4 | TGTGCCAGCACTGCGGGGGGAGATACGCAGTATTTT | CASTAGGDTQYF
- | - | TRBJ2-6 | TRBV6-1 | TGTGCCAGCAGTGAATATCTCCCCCAGGGGCCGAACTCTGGGGCCAACGTCCTGACTTTC | CASSEYLPQGPNSGANVLTF
- | - | TRBJ1-1 | TRBV10-3 | TGTGCCATCAGTGGACAGGTGAACACTGAAGCTTTCTTT | CAISGQVNTEAFF
- | TRBD2 | TRBJ2-3 | TRBV7-2 | TGTGCCAGCGTCCCGCGGGGGGGGTCAGATACGCAGTATTTT | CASVPRGGSDTQYF
- | - | TRBJ2-5 | TRBV2 | TGTGCCAGCAGTGTTAAAGAGACCCAGTACTTC | CASSVKETQYF
- | TRBD1 | TRBJ1-5 | TRBV6-5 | TGTGCCAGCAGTACCGGGACAGGGACCCAGCCCCAGCATTTT | CASSTGTGTQPQHF
- | - | TRBJ2-5 | TRBV7-2 | TGTGCCAGCAGTTTCCAACAGGGTTTCGAGACCCAGTACTTC | CASSFQQGFETQYF
- | - | TRBJ1-6 | TRBV2 | TGTGCCAGCAAATCAGGGTTTTCACCCCTCCACTTT | CASKSGFSPLHF
- | - | TRBJ1-2 | TRBV12-3/TRBV12-4 | TGTGCCAGCAGTTTTTCCGGGTTAGGTGGCTACACCTTC | CASSFSGLGGYTF
- | - | TRBJ1-5 | TRBV7-8 | TGTGCCAGCAGCCATCTCCTAGGGGCAGGGGGCAATCAGCCCCAGCATTTT | CASSHLLGAGGNQPQHF
few | - | TRBJ1-1 | TRBV18 | TGTGCCAGCTCACCACAGGGTGGGAGCACTGAAGCTTTCTTT | CASSPQGGSTEAFF
- | - | TRBJ1-6 | TRBV27 | TGTGCCAGCAGTTTTCTCCGGGGGACCTATAATTCACCCCTCCACTTT | CASSFLRGTYNSPLHF
- | TRBD1 | TRBJ1-2 | TRBV4-1 | TGCGCCAGCAGCCAAGCACAACAGGGGGCTGGGGGTGGCTACACCTTC | CASSQAQQGAGGGYTF
- | TRBD2 | TRBJ2-1 | TRBV27 | TGTGCCAGCAGTCTGATAGCGGGGGGGAATGAGCAGTTCTTC | CASSLIAGGNEQFF
- | TRBD2 | TRBJ2-5 | TRBV27 | TGTGCCAGCAGTTTAGGGAGGGGCTCCCAAGAGACCCAGTACTTC | CASSLGRGSQETQYF
- | - | TRBJ2-1 | TRBV7-2 | TGTGCCAGCAGCTCAATACTCGGGGAGCAGTTCTTC | CASSSILGEQFF
- | TRBD2 | TRBJ2-1 | TRBV5-1 | TGCGCCAGCAGCGCCTCCGGGACTAGCGTCTACAATGAGCAGTTCTTC | CASSASGTSVYNEQFF
- | TRBD2 | TRBJ2-1 | TRBV11-3 | TGTGCCAGCAGCGCGGAGGGCGGGAGAATCTCCAATGAGCAGTTCTTC | CASSAEGGRISNEQFF
- | TRBD2 | TRBJ2-7 | TRBV6-5 | TGTGCCAGCAGTCGTAGCGGGAGGGGAGTCTACGAGCAGTACTTC | CASSRSGRGVYEQYF
- | - | TRBJ2-3 | TRBV3-1/TRBV3-2 | TGTGCCAGCAGCCAAGATGGCAGCACAGATACGCAGTATTTT | CASSQDGSTDTQYF